This TCR beta chain appears in the sequencing data of a study of Ad26.COV2.S vaccination and SARS-CoV-2 variants. Across the whole study: Ad26.COV2.S was injected intramuscularly once or twice, 56 days apart.

The treatment denotes: some 20 received Ad26.COV2.S at low or high dose, single or two shots; about 5 received placebo; per-sample allocation not given. Collection of samples fell on day 63 after the first vaccine or placebo injection. Study-level points and caveats: Vaccinees and placebo recipients showed similar non-spike TCR breadth. Quantification of TCR breadth and depth may have yielded underestimates of total T cell responses.

Sequenced by immunoSEQ multiplex PCR; TCRdb stores in-frame clones only, minus some. The sample carries about 350,000 clones, 85% to 90% recorded once. As to this clone: Its antigen remains unknown.

Germline values: CDR1 SNHLY, CDR2 FYNNEI. This CDR3 comprises 14 residues. V lost 11 bases, J lost 0 bases, and 16 bases lay in between. This rearrangement joins TRBV2 to TRBJ2-5; D perhaps matches TRBD1 (6 bases). Sequencing was performed on peripheral blood, taken in a trial of Ad26.COV2.S vaccine versus placebo. The TCR was taken from a person between 18 and 65 years old who received the Ad26.COV2.S COVID-19 vaccine or a placebo. The CDR3 DNA sequence: TGTGCCGGGCGGACAGATAGTTACCAAGAGACCCAGTACTTC. Translated, it gives CAGRTDSYQETQYF.